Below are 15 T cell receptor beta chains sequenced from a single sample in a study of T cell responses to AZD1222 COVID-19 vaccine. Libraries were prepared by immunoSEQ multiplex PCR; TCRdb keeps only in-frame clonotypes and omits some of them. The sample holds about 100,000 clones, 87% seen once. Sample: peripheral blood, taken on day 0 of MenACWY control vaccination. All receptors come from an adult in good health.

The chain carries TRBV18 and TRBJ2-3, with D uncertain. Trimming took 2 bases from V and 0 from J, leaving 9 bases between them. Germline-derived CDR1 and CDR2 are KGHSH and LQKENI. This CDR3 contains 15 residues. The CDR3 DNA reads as TGTGCCAGCTCACCAGAATCACTAAGCACAGATACGCAGTATTTT. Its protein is CASSPESLSTDTQYF.

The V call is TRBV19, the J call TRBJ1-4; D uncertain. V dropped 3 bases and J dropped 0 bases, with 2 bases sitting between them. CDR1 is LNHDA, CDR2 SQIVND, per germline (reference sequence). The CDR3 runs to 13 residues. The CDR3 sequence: CASSIATNEKLFF. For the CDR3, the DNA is TGTGCCAGTAGTATTGCAACTAATGAAAAACTGTTTTTT. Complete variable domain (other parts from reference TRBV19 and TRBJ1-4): DGGITQSPKYLFRKEGQNVTLSCEQNLNHDAMYWYRQDPGQGLRLIYYSQIVNDFQKGDIAEGYSVSREKKESFPLTVTSAQKNPTAFYLCASSIATNEKLFFGSGTQLSVL.

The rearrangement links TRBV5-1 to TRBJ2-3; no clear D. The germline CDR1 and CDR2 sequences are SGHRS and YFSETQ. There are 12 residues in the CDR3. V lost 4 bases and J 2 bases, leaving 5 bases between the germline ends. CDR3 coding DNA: TGCGCCAGCAGCCAGGACACAGATACGCAGTATTTT. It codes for CASSQDTDTQYF.

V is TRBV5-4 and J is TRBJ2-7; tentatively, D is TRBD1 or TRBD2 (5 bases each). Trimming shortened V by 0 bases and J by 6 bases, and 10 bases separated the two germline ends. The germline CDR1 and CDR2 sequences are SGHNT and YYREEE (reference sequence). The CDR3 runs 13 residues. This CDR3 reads CASSLVGDGEQYF. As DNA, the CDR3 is TGTGCCAGCAGCTTGGTCGGGGACGGCGAGCAGTACTTC. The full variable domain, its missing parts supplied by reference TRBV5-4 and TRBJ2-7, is ETGVTQSPTHLIKTRGQQVTLRCSSQSGHNTVSWYQQALGQGPQFIFQYYREEENGRGNFPPRFSGLQFPNYSSELNVNALELDDSALYLCASSLVGDGEQYFGPGTRLTVT.

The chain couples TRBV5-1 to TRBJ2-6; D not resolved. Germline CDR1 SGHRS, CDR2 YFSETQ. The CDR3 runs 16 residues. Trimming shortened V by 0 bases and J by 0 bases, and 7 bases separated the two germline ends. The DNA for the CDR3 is TGCGCCAGCAGCTTGGCCGTGGACTCTGGGGCCAACGTCCTGACTTTC. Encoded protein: CASSLAVDSGANVLTF.

In DNA, the CDR3 is TGCAGCGTACAGGACAAATACTACGAGCAGTACTTC. The encoded protein is CSVQDKYYEQYF. V and J are TRBV29-1 and TRBJ2-7; maybe TRBD1 (5 bases). The CDR3 is 12 amino acids. V lost 6 bases and J lost 3, with 12 bases in between. CDR1 is SQVTM and CDR2 is ANQGSEA in the germline V gene.

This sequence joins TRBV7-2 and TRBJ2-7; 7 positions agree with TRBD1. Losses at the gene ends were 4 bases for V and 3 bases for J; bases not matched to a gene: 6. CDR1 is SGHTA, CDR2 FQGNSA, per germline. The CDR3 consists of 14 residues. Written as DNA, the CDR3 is TGTGCCAGCAGCTCCAGGGGGTGGGGCTACGAGCAGTACTTC. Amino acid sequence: CASSSRGWGYEQYF. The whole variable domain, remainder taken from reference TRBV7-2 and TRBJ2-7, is GAGVSQSPSNKVTEKGKDVELRCDPISGHTALYWYRQSLGQGLEFLIYFQGNSAPDKSGLPSDRFSAERTGGSVSTLTIQRTQQEDSAVYLCASSSRGWGYEQYFGPGTRLTVT.

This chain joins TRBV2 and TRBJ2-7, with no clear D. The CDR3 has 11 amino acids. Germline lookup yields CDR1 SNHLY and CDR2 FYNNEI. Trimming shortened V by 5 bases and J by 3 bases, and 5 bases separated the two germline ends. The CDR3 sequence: CASSSIYEQYF. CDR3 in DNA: TGTGCCAGCAGTTCTATCTACGAGCAGTACTTC.

The CDR3 is CATSDLPGRTVETQYF. The CDR3 DNA follows: TGTGCCACCAGTGATCTCCCCGGGAGAACGGTAGAGACCCAGTACTTC. V and J are TRBV24-1 and TRBJ2-5; weak D call: TRBD2 (6 bases). This CDR3 contains 16 residues. CDR1 is KGHDR and CDR2 is SFDVKD in the germline V gene. Between the trimmed V and J ends, which lost 3 bases and 4 bases, there was a span of 17 bases.

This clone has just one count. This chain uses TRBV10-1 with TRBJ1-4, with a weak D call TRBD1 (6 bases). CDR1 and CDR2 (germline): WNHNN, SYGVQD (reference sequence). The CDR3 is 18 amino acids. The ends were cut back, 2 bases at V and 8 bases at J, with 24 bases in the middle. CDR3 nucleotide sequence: TGCGCCAGCAGTGAGACGAAGGAACAGGGCATGTTACAAGAAAAACTGTTTTTT. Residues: CASSETKEQGMLQEKLFF.

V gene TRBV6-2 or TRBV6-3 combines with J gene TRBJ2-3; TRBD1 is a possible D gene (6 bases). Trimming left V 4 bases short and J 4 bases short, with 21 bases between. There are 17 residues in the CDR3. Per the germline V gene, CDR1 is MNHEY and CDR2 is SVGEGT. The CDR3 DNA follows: TGTGCCAGCAGTTCCCGGAACAGGGAAATAAGACCAGATACGCAGTATTTT. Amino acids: CASSSRNREIRPDTQYF.

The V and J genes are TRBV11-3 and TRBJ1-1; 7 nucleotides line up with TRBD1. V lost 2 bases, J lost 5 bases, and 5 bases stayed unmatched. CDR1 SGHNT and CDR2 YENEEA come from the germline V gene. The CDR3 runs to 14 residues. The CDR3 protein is CASSLRGRNTEAFF. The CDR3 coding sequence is TGTGCCAGCAGCTTAAGGGGGCGCAATACTGAAGCTTTCTTT.

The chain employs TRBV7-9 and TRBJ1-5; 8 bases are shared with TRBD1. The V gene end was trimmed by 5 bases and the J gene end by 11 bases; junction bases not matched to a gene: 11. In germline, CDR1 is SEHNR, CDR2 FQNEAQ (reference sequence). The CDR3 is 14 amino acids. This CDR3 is CASSPGQGRLAQHF. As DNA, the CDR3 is TGTGCCAGCAGCCCTGGACAGGGTCGCTTGGCCCAGCATTTT.

The CDR3 nucleotides are TGTGCCAGCGCACACCCCAGGGGTGAGCAGCCCCAGCATTTT. Amino acid sequence: CASAHPRGEQPQHF. The J gene is TRBJ1-5, the V gene TRBV28, with D perhaps TRBD1 (6 bases). V was trimmed by 8 bases and J by 7 bases, leaving 18 bases between them. The CDR3 is 14 residues long. The germline V gene encodes CDR1 MDHEN and CDR2 SYDVKM.

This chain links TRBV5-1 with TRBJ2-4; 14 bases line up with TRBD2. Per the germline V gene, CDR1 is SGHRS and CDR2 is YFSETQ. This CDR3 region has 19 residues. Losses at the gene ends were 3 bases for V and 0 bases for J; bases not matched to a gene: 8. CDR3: CASSWGTSGRLLAKNIQYF. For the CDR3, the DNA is TGCGCCAGCAGCTGGGGGACTAGCGGGAGACTTCTAGCCAAAAACATTCAGTACTTC.